One and the same sample provided the 4 T cell receptor beta chains below, sequenced in a study of tumor-infiltrating lymphocytes in primary liver carcinoma. The tissue used was unsorted bulk material of about 19-34 mg. RNA and DNA were co-extracted from it with the AllPrep DNA/RNA mini kit. The template, roughly 0.45 ug total RNA, yielded TCR beta cDNA made with a constant-region primer. Libraries for TCR beta were built through three nested multiplex PCR rounds, which together made up a slightly modified ARM-PCR procedure. TRBV1-TRBV30 forward primers and a C-beta reverse primer were used in the first two PCR rounds, which each ran for 10 cycles. TCRdb itself ran the multiplex PCR reads through MiXCR, one entry per CDR3 protein. The table records 100,000 or so distinct CDR3 sequences, 55% to 80% of them present only once. Sample: liver tumor tissue from sampling region 2. Subset reported: tumor region T2, inferior pole. Source of these receptors: a woman in her fifties or sixties with primary liver carcinoma and hepatitis B virus infection.

Note on this clonotype: A much more abundant neighbour one base away suggests this may be a read error. V usage is TRBV6-6 and J usage is TRBJ1-4; D unresolved. The germline V gene has CDR1 MNHNY and CDR2 SVGAGI (reference sequence). V was clipped by 2 bases and J by 8 bases, with 12 bases between them. The CDR3 consists of 14 residues. In DNA form, the CDR3 reads TGTGCCAGCAGTTACGGGATAGGGCGGGAAAAACTGTTTTTT. Its translation: CASSYGIGREKLFF.

This clonotype is a singleton in its sample. The genes are TRBV12-3 or TRBV12-4 and TRBJ2-1; the match to TRBD2 covers 9 bases. CDR3 length: 15 amino acids. In nucleotides, the CDR3 is TGTACTAGCGGAGACGAGCGGGAGGCCCCCAATGAGCAGTTCTTC. Protein sequence: CTSGDEREAPNEQFF.

Remarks on this clonotype: At one end, the junction sequence differs from germline, possibly due to a read error. DNA for the CDR3: TGTGCCAGCAGCCAAGGTGATGGACTAGCGCGTTCCTACGAGCAGCACTTC. Its translation: CASSQGDGLARSYEQHF. This rearrangement joins TRBV4-2 to TRBJ2-7; 9 positions agree with TRBD2. Germline CDR1 and CDR2: LGHNA and YNFKEQ. The CDR3 consists of 17 residues.

Ten or more counts support this clonotype. V and J are TRBV30 and TRBJ2-1; possibly TRBD1 or TRBD2 for D (5 bases each). CDR3 length: 14 amino acids. Trimming removed 3 bases from V and 7 bases from J, with 16 bases in between. Germline assignment: CDR1 GTSNPN and CDR2 SVGIG (reference sequence). The chain's CDR3 is CAWRRDQLKNEQFF. Here the CDR3 DNA reads TGTGCCTGGAGACGGGACCAACTTAAGAATGAGCAGTTCTTC.